The source of this TCR beta chain is a study of memory CD4+ T cells and cytomegalovirus serostatus. CDR1 and CDR2 (germline): GTSNPN, SVGIG (reference sequence). The CDR3 has 12 residues. Trimming shortened V by 0 bases and J by 7 bases, and 8 bases separated the two germline ends. The sort gate was single viable CD3+CD4+CD8-CD45RO+ cells for memory CD4+ T cells. After thawing, CD4+ T cells were positively selected. The repertoire was sequenced with immunoSEQ multiplex PCR; TCRdb's copy has only in-frame clones and lacks some. This sample yields about 82,000 clones, of which approximately 84% are seen a single time; roughly 0.8% belongs to the top ten.

The clonotype was recovered from an adult in good health and CMV-seronegative. The V gene is TRBV30, the J gene TRBJ2-3; D is unclear. The source material was memory CD4+ T cells from blood. The chain's CDR3 is CAWSVSANTQYF. In DNA form, the CDR3 reads TGTGCCTGGAGTGTAAGTGCTAATACGCAGTATTTT.